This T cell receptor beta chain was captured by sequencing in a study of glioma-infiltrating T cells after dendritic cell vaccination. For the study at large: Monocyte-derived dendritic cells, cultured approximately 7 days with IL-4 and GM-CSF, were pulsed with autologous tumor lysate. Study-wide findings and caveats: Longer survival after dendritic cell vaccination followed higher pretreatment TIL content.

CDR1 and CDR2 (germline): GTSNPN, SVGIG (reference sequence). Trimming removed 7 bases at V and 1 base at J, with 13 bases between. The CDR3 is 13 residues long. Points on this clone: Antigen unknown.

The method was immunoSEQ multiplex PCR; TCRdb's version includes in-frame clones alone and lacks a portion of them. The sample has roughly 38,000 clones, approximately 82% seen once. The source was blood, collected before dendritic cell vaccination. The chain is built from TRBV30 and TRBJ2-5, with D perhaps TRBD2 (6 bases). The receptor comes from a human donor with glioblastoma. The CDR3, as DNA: TGTGCCTTCCTATGGGAGGTCCAAGAGACCCAGTACTTC. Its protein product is CAFLWEVQETQYF.